These 26 T cell receptor beta chains were all obtained from the same sample, sequenced in a study of multiple sclerosis patients with progressive multifocal leukoencephalopathy. Time point denoted: before natalizumab initiation. Using immunoSEQ multiplex PCR, the repertoire was profiled, and TCRdb retains in-frame clones only, with some absent. The sample includes fewer than 35,000 clones, roughly 90% of them seen just once. Material: PBMCs. The receptors come from a human donor with multiple sclerosis.

The chain joins TRBV7-9 to TRBJ2-7; D is possibly TRBD1 (6 bases). Germline V gene lookup returns CDR1 SEHNR and CDR2 FQNEAQ (reference sequence). There are 15 residues in the CDR3. Deletions cut 8 bases from V and 3 bases from J, with 20 bases between. The DNA of the CDR3 is TGTGCCAGCGGGGGCGGCGGTCGTAGCCTCTACGAGCAGTACTTC. Its protein is CASGGGGRSLYEQYF.

This clone was seen once. The rearrangement links TRBV30 to TRBJ1-1; 7 positions match TRBD1. Trimming took 1 base from V and 3 from J; bases not matched to a gene: 8. The CDR3 runs 15 residues. Germline CDR1 GTSNPN, CDR2 SVGIG (reference sequence). CDR3 sequence: CAWSGTGGRDTEAFF. The DNA for the CDR3 is TGTGCCTGGAGTGGGACAGGAGGGAGGGACACTGAAGCTTTCTTT.

V and J are TRBV7-3 and TRBJ2-1, with D hard to call. Trimming removed 5 bases at V and 6 bases at J, with 11 bases between. The CDR3 covers 13 residues. CDR1 SGHTA and CDR2 FQGTGA come from the germline V gene. This chain's CDR3 is CASSQHLGNEQFF. As DNA, the CDR3 is TGTGCCAGCAGCCAACACCTAGGCAATGAGCAGTTCTTC.

The chain couples TRBV27 to TRBJ1-2; no firm D call. Germline assignment: CDR1 MNHEY and CDR2 SMNVEV (reference sequence). CDR3 size: 14 residues. V lost 4 bases and J lost 5, with 14 bases in between. The CDR3 DNA reads as TGTGCCAGCAGTTATCATTCCGGGTCGTATGGCTACACCTTC. Encoded protein: CASSYHSGSYGYTF.

The V and J genes are TRBV5-4 and TRBJ1-2; D is unresolved. In germline, CDR1 is SGHNT, CDR2 YYREEE (reference sequence). The CDR3 has 14 amino acids. V gave up 3 bases and J gave up 4 bases, with 13 bases separating them. CDR3 coding DNA: TGTGCCAGCAGCTCCCGCGGCTCTCCCTATGGCTACACCTTC. Protein sequence: CASSSRGSPYGYTF.

V gene TRBV7-2 combines with J gene TRBJ1-5, with D possibly TRBD1 on 5 matching bases. CDR1 is SGHTA and CDR2 is FQGNSA in the germline V gene. The CDR3 covers 15 residues. V gave up 3 bases and J gave up 3 bases, with 12 bases separating them. This CDR3 is CASSFRQGNNQPQHF. The CDR3 DNA is TGTGCCAGCAGCTTCCGCCAGGGAAACAATCAGCCCCAGCATTTT.

The chain recombines TRBV14 with TRBJ2-3; TRBD2 matches 8 bases. J gave up 13 bases and V 0 bases, and 12 bases lay outside the gene matches. Germline loops: CDR1 SGHDN, CDR2 FVKESK. The CDR3 has 15 residues. The CDR3 loop reads CASSQDISSAGGEYF. CDR3 coding DNA: TGTGCCAGCAGCCAAGATATAAGTAGCGCGGGGGGAGAGTATTTT.

The V call is TRBV5-6, the J call TRBJ1-4; D is ambiguous. The CDR3 is 16 amino acids. CDR1 SGHDT and CDR2 YYEEEE come from the germline V gene. Trimming cost V 4 bases and J 8 bases, with 21 bases left between them. The CDR3 loop reads CASSAGTKGSWEKLFF. CDR3 in DNA: TGTGCCAGCAGCGCAGGAACCAAAGGTTCGTGGGAAAAACTGTTTTTT. Variable domain in full (rest from reference TRBV5-6 and TRBJ1-4): DAGVTQSPTHLIKTRGQQVTLRCSPKSGHDTVSWYQQALGQGPQFIFQYYEEEERQRGNFPDRFSGHQFPNYSSELNVNALLLGDSALYLCASSAGTKGSWEKLFFGSGTQLSVL.

V gene TRBV28 combines with J gene TRBJ1-2; D not certain. The CDR3 covers 14 residues. CDR1 and CDR2 from the germline V gene are MDHEN and SYDVKM. Trimming removed 5 bases at V and 0 bases at J, with 10 bases between. The CDR3 sequence is CASSRAVANYGYTF. The CDR3 DNA reads TGTGCCAGCAGTAGGGCGGTAGCTAACTATGGCTACACCTTC.

This clone was seen only once. J is TRBJ2-5 and V is TRBV2, with 10 bases matching TRBD1. The last part of the DNA fits TRBJ2-7 better; the J call may be wrong. The germline CDR1 and CDR2 sequences are SNHLY and FYNNEI. The length of the CDR3 is 15 residues. CDR3 protein: CASSEWGTGAYEQYF. CDR3 nucleotide sequence: TGTGCCAGCAGTGAATGGGGGACAGGGGCCTACGAGCAGTACTTC.

The V call is TRBV25-1, the J call TRBJ2-3; the match to TRBD2 covers 14 bases. The CDR3 extends over 17 amino acids. Trimming took 4 bases from V and 6 from J; bases not matched to a gene: 9. The germline V gene encodes CDR1 MGHDK and CDR2 SYGVNS. The CDR3 nucleotides are TGTGCCAGCAGTGGGACCGGGACTAGCGGGAGATTCGATACGCAGTATTTT. Its protein product is CASSGTGTSGRFDTQYF.

V and J are TRBV5-8 and TRBJ2-7, with 7 bases fitting TRBD1. The CDR3 extends over 14 amino acids. Trimming at V came to 0 bases and at J to 1 base, leaving 1 base not matched to a gene. From germline, CDR1 is SGHTS and CDR2 YDEGEE. This CDR3 reads CASSLGGQSYEQYF. The CDR3 DNA is TGTGCCAGCAGCTTGGGGGGACAGTCCTACGAGCAGTACTTC.

The J gene is TRBJ2-7, the V gene TRBV6-5; 8 nucleotides align to TRBD1. Germline trimming cut 6 bases from V and 6 bases from J; bases unmatched to any gene: 7. The CDR3 is 13 amino acids. The germline V gene has CDR1 MNHEY and CDR2 SVGAGI. The CDR3 bases are TGTGCCAGCAGACAGGGGGACCGGGGCGAGCAGTACTTC. Translating it yields CASRQGDRGEQYF.

This sequence joins TRBV5-6 and TRBJ1-5; D not resolved. CDR1 is SGHDT and CDR2 is YYEEEE in the germline V gene. Trimming cost V 4 bases and J 0 bases, with 8 bases left between them. This CDR3 spans 14 amino acids. The CDR3 loop reads CASSVRSSNQPQHF. CDR3 sequence (DNA): TGTGCCAGCAGCGTGAGGAGTAGCAATCAGCCCCAGCATTTT.

The chain combines TRBV29-1 with TRBJ2-7, with D unclear. The germline V gene encodes CDR1 SQVTM and CDR2 ANQGSEA. This CDR3 has 13 residues. Trimming took off 0 bases at V and 4 bases at J, with 10 bases between the two ends. CDR3 loop: CSVEDSTPYEQYF. In DNA, the CDR3 is TGCAGCGTTGAAGATTCTACACCTTACGAGCAGTACTTC.

This chain uses TRBV5-1 with TRBJ1-4; unclear D gene. Deletions cut 0 bases from V and 7 bases from J, with 16 bases between. Germline CDR1 SGHRS, CDR2 YFSETQ. This CDR3 spans 16 amino acids. The CDR3 DNA sequence: TGCGCCAGCAGCTTGGCCGAAGTAGGGAGTAGTGAAAAACTGTTTTTT. Encoded protein: CASSLAEVGSSEKLFF.

The rearrangement uses TRBV18 and TRBJ2-2, with D hard to call. Germline assignment: CDR1 KGHSH and CDR2 LQKENI. Trimming took off 6 bases at V and 0 bases at J, with 11 bases between the two ends. CDR3 length: 15 amino acids. The CDR3 loop reads CASSLLIANTGELFF. As DNA, the CDR3 is TGTGCCAGCTCTCTCCTTATCGCGAACACCGGGGAGCTGTTTTTT.

The rearrangement uses TRBV5-1 and TRBJ2-1, with 10 bases aligning to TRBD2. CDR1 and CDR2 (germline): SGHRS, YFSETQ. V shed 0 bases, J shed 8 bases, and the junction held 11 bases outside the gene matches. CDR3 length equals 17 residues. In DNA, the CDR3 is TGCGCCAGCAGCTTGGTCGAGCGGGAGGGCCTCGGGGATGAGCAGTTCTTC. Its protein is CASSLVEREGLGDEQFF.

This clone was seen a single time. V is TRBV2 and J is TRBJ1-2; a possible D gene is TRBD1 (5 bases). The CDR3 has 11 amino acids. Germline CDR1 is SNHLY and CDR2 is FYNNEI. V shed 6 bases and J shed 7 bases, with 9 bases lying between them. This chain's CDR3 is CASRMGPGYTF. CDR3 nucleotides: TGTGCCAGCAGAATGGGACCTGGCTACACCTTC.

The chain uses TRBV14 and TRBJ2-1; TRBD2 agrees at 14 bases. The trim removed 4 bases at V and 7 bases at J, leaving 9 bases unmatched. Germline-derived CDR1 and CDR2 are SGHDN and FVKESK. This CDR3 has 17 residues. CDR3 DNA sequence: TGTGCCAGCAGCCCCTGGCGCGGGACTAGCGGGAGTAATGAGCAGTTCTTC. This sequence encodes CASSPWRGTSGSNEQFF. The full variable domain, its missing parts supplied by reference TRBV14 and TRBJ2-1, is EAGVTQFPSHSVIEKGQTVTLRCDPISGHDNLYWYRRVMGKEIKFLLHFVKESKQDESGMPNNRFLAERTGGTYSTLKVQPAELEDSGVYFCASSPWRGTSGSNEQFFGPGTRLTVL.

Regarding this clone: Different DNA sequences within this sample yield the same CDR3. This chain links TRBV4-3 with TRBJ2-4, with TRBD2 matching 8 bases. V dropped 0 bases and J dropped 4; count of bases not matched to a gene: 5. This CDR3 comprises 16 residues. The germline CDR1 and CDR2 sequences are LGHNA and YSLEER. CDR3 in DNA: TGCGCCAGCAGCCAAGATAGGCCTAGCGGGAAAAACATTCAGTACTTC. This gives the protein CASSQDRPSGKNIQYF.

This chain links TRBV18 with TRBJ2-5, with a weak D call TRBD2 (6 bases). The J call is doubtful: the DNA matches TRBJ2-7 better. The CDR3 runs to 12 residues. The germline V gene encodes CDR1 KGHSH and CDR2 LQKENI. Written as DNA, the CDR3 is TGTGCCAGCTCACCGGCGGGGACCGAGCAGTACTTC. This translates into CASSPAGTEQYF.

The rearrangement uses TRBV9 and TRBJ1-2; TRBD1 agrees at 7 bases. The CDR3 extends over 14 amino acids. With V trimmed by 0 bases and J by 1 base, 0 bases remained unmatched. Germline V gene lookup returns CDR1 SGDLS and CDR2 YYNGEE. DNA for the CDR3: TGTGCCAGCAGCGTAGGGGACAGTAACTATGGCTACACCTTC. This gives the protein CASSVGDSNYGYTF. Complete variable domain (other parts from reference TRBV9 and TRBJ1-2): DSGVTQTPKHLITATGQRVTLRCSPRSGDLSVYWYQQSLDQGLQFLIQYYNGEERAKGNILERFSAQQFPDLHSELNLSSLELGDSALYFCASSVGDSNYGYTFGSGTRLTVV.

The chain is built from TRBV27 and TRBJ2-5; D remains ambiguous. Gene TRBJ2-7 matches the end of the DNA better, so the J call may be wrong. The CDR3 runs 12 residues. Looked up from germline, CDR1 is MNHEY and CDR2 is SMNVEV (reference sequence). The CDR3 protein is CASRLTRYEQYF. The DNA of the CDR3 is TGTGCCAGCAGGCTAACAAGGTACGAGCAGTACTTC.

This clone appeared a few times. This chain joins TRBV7-9 and TRBJ2-7, with TRBD2 matching over 11 bases. Germline lookup yields CDR1 SEHNR and CDR2 FQNEAQ (reference sequence). The CDR3 sequence is 14 residues long. J gave up 3 bases and V 5 bases, and 3 bases lay outside the gene matches. The CDR3 DNA reads TGTGCCAGCAGCATTACTAGCGGGAGCTACGAGCAGTACTTC. This encodes CASSITSGSYEQYF.

The CDR3 DNA follows: TGTGCCAGCAGCCTATCCGGACAGTACAACGAGCAGTACTTC. Translated: CASSLSGQYNEQYF. The chain links TRBV11-3 to TRBJ2-7; D might be TRBD1 (6 bases). The CDR3 is 14 residues long. Germline CDR1 is SGHNT and CDR2 is YENEEA. The ends were cut back, 5 bases at V and 5 bases at J, with 16 bases in the middle.